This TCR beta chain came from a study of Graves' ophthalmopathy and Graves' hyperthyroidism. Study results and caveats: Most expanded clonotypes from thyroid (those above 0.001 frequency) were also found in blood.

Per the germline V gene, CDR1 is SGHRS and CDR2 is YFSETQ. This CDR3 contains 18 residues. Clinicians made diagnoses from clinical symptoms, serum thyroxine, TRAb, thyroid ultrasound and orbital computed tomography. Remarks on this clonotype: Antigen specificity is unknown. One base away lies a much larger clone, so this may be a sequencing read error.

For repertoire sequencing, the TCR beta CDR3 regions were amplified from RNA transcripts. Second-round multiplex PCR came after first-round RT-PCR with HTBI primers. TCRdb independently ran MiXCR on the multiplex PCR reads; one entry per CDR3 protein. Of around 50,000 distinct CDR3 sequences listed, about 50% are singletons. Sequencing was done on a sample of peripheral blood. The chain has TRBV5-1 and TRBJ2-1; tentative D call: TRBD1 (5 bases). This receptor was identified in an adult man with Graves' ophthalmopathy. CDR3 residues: CASSLPLGRESSHNEQFF. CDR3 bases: TGCGCCAGCAGCCTGCCCCTGGGGCGAGAAAGCTCCCACAATGAGCAGTTCTTC.